This TCR beta chain was captured by sequencing in a study of control samples from healthy donors and cancer patients. Assay: immunoSEQ multiplex PCR; the TCRdb copy retains only in-frame clones and omits some. This sample has 350,000 to 450,000 clones, with approximately 92% found just once. Germline V gives CDR1 SGHTA, CDR2 FQGNSA. The CDR3 extends over 16 amino acids. V was shortened by 5 bases and J by 7 bases, with 21 bases between the two germline ends. This sequence joins TRBV7-2 and TRBJ1-5; a possible D gene is TRBD1 (6 bases). This TCR came from a middle-aged man with head and neck cancer. Sequenced sample: PBMCs. The CDR3 loop reads CASSPQWGGGGQPQHF. The CDR3 DNA sequence: TGTGCCAGCAGCCCCCAATGGGGGGGCGGAGGACAGCCCCAGCATTTT.